Listed below are T cell receptor beta chains from one sample, sequenced in a study of PD-L1 blockade in urothelial cancer. The assay was immunoSEQ multiplex PCR, and TCRdb's table has in-frame clones only and misses some. Of 70,000 or so clones listed, roughly nine tenths are singletons. The sequencing used PBMCs, collected around atezolizumab (anti-PD-L1) treatment. These receptors were obtained from a man in his fifties or sixties with urothelial cancer. The CDR3 runs from the conserved cysteine through the conserved F or W. The D gene is left open where the match is weak. Expanded clones are given a class, and other clones once, few, many or no size at all.

j_call: TRBJ1-4; d_call: TRBD1; clone_size: -; v_call: TRBV7-2; cdr3_aa: CASSLAGGQGNEKLFF; cdr3_nt: TGTGCCAGCAGCTTAGCAGGGGGACAGGGGAATGAAAAACTGTTTTTT
j_call: TRBJ1-4; d_call: TRBD1; clone_size: -; v_call: TRBV2; cdr3_aa: CASSEGGTGEKLFF; cdr3_nt: TGTGCCAGCAGTGAAGGAGGGACAGGTGAAAAACTGTTTTTT
j_call: TRBJ1-4; d_call: -; clone_size: -; v_call: TRBV5-1; cdr3_aa: CASSFSSGNEKLFF; cdr3_nt: TGCGCCAGCAGCTTCTCTTCGGGGAATGAAAAACTGTTTTTT
j_call: TRBJ2-3; d_call: TRBD2; clone_size: -; v_call: TRBV7-8; cdr3_aa: CASSSTRRGEGVSDTQYF; cdr3_nt: TGTGCCAGCAGTTCAACCCGGCGAGGGGAGGGAGTTTCAGATACGCAGTATTTT
j_call: TRBJ2-5; d_call: TRBD2; clone_size: -; v_call: TRBV19; cdr3_aa: CASSPSGGKETQYF; cdr3_nt: TGTGCCAGTAGCCCTAGCGGGGGGAAAGAGACCCAGTACTTC
j_call: TRBJ1-4; d_call: -; clone_size: -; v_call: TRBV4-1; cdr3_aa: CASSRIMVQFGEKLFF; cdr3_nt: TGCGCCAGCAGCCGAATTATGGTTCAATTCGGGGAAAAACTGTTTTTT
j_call: TRBJ2-1; d_call: TRBD1; clone_size: once; v_call: TRBV11-2; cdr3_aa: CAGTGGNEQFF; cdr3_nt: TGTGCCGGGACAGGGGGCAATGAGCAGTTCTTC
j_call: TRBJ2-1; d_call: -; clone_size: -; v_call: TRBV7-2; cdr3_aa: CASSLGGGPNEQFF; cdr3_nt: TGTGCCAGCAGCTTAGGGGGGGGGCCCAATGAGCAGTTCTTC
j_call: TRBJ2-5; d_call: -; clone_size: -; v_call: TRBV10-3; cdr3_aa: CAISERGALGRETQYF; cdr3_nt: TGTGCCATCAGTGAACGGGGGGCTCTTGGGCGGGAGACCCAGTACTTC
j_call: TRBJ1-3; d_call: -; clone_size: -; v_call: TRBV7-8; cdr3_aa: CASSDSSGNTIYF; cdr3_nt: TGTGCCAGCAGCGACAGCTCTGGAAACACCATATATTTT
j_call: TRBJ2-5; d_call: TRBD1; clone_size: -; v_call: TRBV5-1; cdr3_aa: CASSLEGQGRETQYF; cdr3_nt: TGCGCCAGCAGCTTGGAAGGACAGGGTAGGGAGACCCAGTACTTC
j_call: TRBJ2-1; d_call: TRBD2; clone_size: -; v_call: TRBV19; cdr3_aa: CASSMGLAVRGDEQFF; cdr3_nt: TGTGCCAGTAGTATGGGACTAGCGGTCAGGGGGGATGAGCAGTTCTTC
j_call: TRBJ2-3; d_call: -; clone_size: -; v_call: TRBV4-3; cdr3_aa: CASSQAGRVRTDTQYF; cdr3_nt: TGCGCCAGCAGCCAAGCGGGCAGGGTTCGCACAGATACGCAGTATTTT
j_call: TRBJ2-5; d_call: -; clone_size: -; v_call: TRBV7-9; cdr3_aa: CASSLDRNQETQYF; cdr3_nt: TGTGCCAGCAGCTTAGACAGAAATCAAGAGACCCAGTACTTC
j_call: TRBJ1-5; d_call: -; clone_size: large; v_call: TRBV16; cdr3_aa: CASEGDSNQPQHF; cdr3_nt: TGTGCCAGCGAAGGAGATAGCAATCAGCCCCAGCATTTT
j_call: TRBJ2-5; d_call: TRBD1; clone_size: -; v_call: TRBV19; cdr3_aa: CASRTSGTGKGITETQYF; cdr3_nt: TGTGCCAGTAGGACGTCCGGGACAGGGAAAGGAATTACGGAGACCCAGTACTTC
j_call: TRBJ2-5; d_call: -; clone_size: -; v_call: TRBV25-1; cdr3_aa: CASSGAGRETQYF; cdr3_nt: TGTGCCAGCAGTGGGGCAGGTCGGGAGACCCAGTACTTC
j_call: TRBJ2-7; d_call: -; clone_size: -; v_call: TRBV6-4; cdr3_aa: CASKDHTHYEQYF; cdr3_nt: TGTGCCAGCAAAGATCATACACACTACGAGCAGTACTTC
j_call: TRBJ2-1; d_call: TRBD2; clone_size: -; v_call: TRBV5-1; cdr3_aa: CASSLPGGQGNEQFF; cdr3_nt: TGCGCCAGCAGCTTACCGGGGGGGCAAGGCAATGAGCAGTTCTTC
j_call: TRBJ1-4; d_call: TRBD1; clone_size: -; v_call: TRBV5-4; cdr3_aa: CASRRDRTNEKLFF; cdr3_nt: TGTGCCAGCAGGCGGGACAGAACTAATGAAAAACTGTTTTTT
j_call: TRBJ2-2; d_call: TRBD1; clone_size: -; v_call: TRBV15; cdr3_aa: CATSRDPGTGGTGELFF; cdr3_nt: TGTGCCACCAGCAGAGATCCCGGGACAGGGGGAACCGGGGAGCTGTTTTTT
j_call: TRBJ2-5; d_call: TRBD2; clone_size: -; v_call: TRBV7-9; cdr3_aa: CASSLPLAGAETQYF; cdr3_nt: TGTGCCAGCAGCTTACCCCTAGCGGGGGCAGAGACCCAGTACTTC
j_call: TRBJ2-2; d_call: TRBD2; clone_size: -; v_call: TRBV28; cdr3_aa: CASRLATGELFF; cdr3_nt: TGTGCCAGTAGACTAGCAACCGGGGAGCTGTTTTTT
j_call: TRBJ2-7; d_call: TRBD1; clone_size: -; v_call: TRBV19; cdr3_aa: CASGGQGTGEQYF; cdr3_nt: TGTGCCAGTGGAGGACAGGGAACGGGGGAGCAGTACTTC
j_call: TRBJ2-2; d_call: TRBD1; clone_size: -; v_call: TRBV11-2; cdr3_aa: CASSLEWGTGNTGELFF; cdr3_nt: TGTGCCAGCAGCTTAGAGTGGGGGACAGGAAACACCGGGGAGCTGTTTTTT
j_call: TRBJ1-4; d_call: -; clone_size: -; v_call: TRBV6-6; cdr3_aa: CASSFHIATNEKLFF; cdr3_nt: TGTGCCAGCAGTTTCCACATTGCAACTAATGAAAAACTGTTTTTT
j_call: TRBJ2-7; d_call: -; clone_size: -; v_call: TRBV6-4; cdr3_aa: CASSDSSRGGASEQYF; cdr3_nt: TGTGCCAGCAGTGACTCGAGTCGAGGTGGGGCTAGCGAGCAGTACTTC
j_call: TRBJ2-1; d_call: -; clone_size: -; v_call: TRBV7-8; cdr3_aa: CASSLVLDPYNEQFF; cdr3_nt: TGTGCCAGCAGCTTAGTTCTAGACCCCTACAATGAGCAGTTCTTC
j_call: TRBJ2-1; d_call: -; clone_size: -; v_call: TRBV5-1; cdr3_aa: CASSLGGAGPNNEQFF; cdr3_nt: TGCGCCAGCAGCCTTGGGGGGGCCGGTCCGAACAATGAGCAGTTCTTC
j_call: TRBJ1-1; d_call: TRBD1; clone_size: -; v_call: TRBV25-1; cdr3_aa: CASRTGGGGTEAFF; cdr3_nt: TGTGCCAGCAGGACAGGGGGGGGAGGCACTGAAGCTTTCTTT
j_call: TRBJ2-1; d_call: -; clone_size: -; v_call: TRBV13; cdr3_aa: CASSLRPRGEQFF; cdr3_nt: TGTGCCAGCAGCTTACGCCCCAGGGGTGAGCAGTTCTTC
j_call: TRBJ2-7; d_call: -; clone_size: -; v_call: TRBV28; cdr3_aa: CASRVQYEQYF; cdr3_nt: TGTGCCAGCAGAGTTCAGTACGAGCAGTACTTC
j_call: TRBJ2-3; d_call: -; clone_size: -; v_call: TRBV4-1; cdr3_aa: CASSFSSTDTQYF; cdr3_nt: TGCGCCAGCAGCTTTTCAAGCACAGATACGCAGTATTTT
j_call: TRBJ2-5; d_call: TRBD2; clone_size: -; v_call: TRBV7-6; cdr3_aa: CASSLVTSGAQETQYF; cdr3_nt: TGTGCCAGCAGCTTAGTAACTAGCGGGGCCCAAGAGACCCAGTACTTC
j_call: TRBJ1-1; d_call: TRBD1; clone_size: -; v_call: TRBV28; cdr3_aa: CASSPFGQGSTEAFF; cdr3_nt: TGTGCCAGCAGCCCATTTGGACAGGGGTCCACTGAAGCTTTCTTT
j_call: TRBJ2-7; d_call: TRBD1; clone_size: -; v_call: TRBV5-4; cdr3_aa: CASSLGVGGAGQYF; cdr3_nt: TGTGCCAGCAGCTTGGGAGTAGGGGGCGCTGGGCAGTACTTC